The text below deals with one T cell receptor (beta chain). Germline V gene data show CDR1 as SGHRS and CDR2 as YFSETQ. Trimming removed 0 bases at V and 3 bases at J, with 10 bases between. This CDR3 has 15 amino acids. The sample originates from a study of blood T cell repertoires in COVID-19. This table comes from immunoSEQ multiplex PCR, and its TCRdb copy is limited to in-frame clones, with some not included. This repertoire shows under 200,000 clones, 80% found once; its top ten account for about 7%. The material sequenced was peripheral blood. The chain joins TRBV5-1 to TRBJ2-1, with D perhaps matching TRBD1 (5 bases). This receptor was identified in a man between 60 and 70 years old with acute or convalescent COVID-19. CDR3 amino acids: CASSLAPDNYNEQFF. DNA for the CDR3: TGCGCCAGCAGCTTGGCTCCGGACAACTACAATGAGCAGTTCTTC.